The T cell receptor beta chain under discussion was sequenced for a study of T cell responses to AZD1222 COVID-19 vaccine. The V end was cut by 2 bases, the J end by 2 bases, with 19 bases between. The CDR3 loop spans 18 amino acids. Germline values: CDR1 MDHEN, CDR2 SYDVKM. Assay: immunoSEQ multiplex PCR; the TCRdb copy retains only in-frame clones and omits some. This sample has under 130,000 clones, with 89% found just once. Study-level points and caveats: The donors showed a predominance of white British ancestry and of females, with possible underestimation of clonal diversity. Spike-specific TCR repertoires showed rising breadth and depth after two AZD1222 doses. There were repertoire samples only from the period after the peak T cell response. Nearly half of spike-specific TCRs reportedly target variant regions that are unmutated in the B.1.351 and B.1.1.7 variants.

Regarding this clone: Its target is not known.

The clonotype comes from an adult who received the AZD1222 COVID-19 vaccine. The chain carries TRBV28 and TRBJ2-1; weak D call: TRBD2 (5 bases). This specimen was peripheral blood, taken 28 days after the second AZD1222 dose. The CDR3: CASSLKRGASSTYNEQFF. In DNA form, the CDR3 reads TGTGCCAGCAGTTTAAAACGGGGTGCCTCCTCAACCTACAATGAGCAGTTCTTC.